Below, one TCR beta chain is given with its context. The germline gives CDR1 MNHEY, CDR2 SVGAGI. This CDR3 has 13 residues. The junction had 6 bases not matched to a gene; V was cut back by 6 bases and J by 5 bases. The data derive from a study of blood T cells in healthy people across ages. Primers used in a second PCR of roughly 6 to 11 cycles were a sample-barcoded 5' primer and a J-beta primer mix. Each CDR3 protein gets one entry after TCRdb re-called the 5' RACE reads with MiXCR. The table has about 1.7 million distinct CDR3 sequences, over 25% seen once. This clonotype originated in a woman younger than 45 in good health. Sequencing was done on a sample of blood. The chain uses TRBV6-5 and TRBJ2-5; TRBD1 matches 7 bases. The CDR3 region has the DNA TGTGCCAGCAGGTACCTCAGGGGGGAGACCCAGTACTTC. Translating it yields CASRYLRGETQYF.